This T cell receptor (beta chain) was recorded in a study of blood T cell repertoires in COVID-19. Across the study: Sites across the United States, Italy and Spain contributed samples from acute and convalescent COVID-19. T cells, B-cell-depleted T cells, or PBMCs provided the cDNA or gDNA that served as material.

How the authors handled the data: Nucleated cell number was recorded as an estimate derived from reference gene primer amplification. Generated by immunoSEQ multiplex PCR, the TCRdb table keeps only in-frame clones and is missing some. The DNA was the basis for D and trimming; V, J and clone size are from that table. The sample has tens of thousands of clones, 70% to 90% seen once. Between the trimmed V and J ends, which lost 3 bases and 10 bases, there was a span of 10 bases. Per germline, CDR1 SGHAT and CDR2 FQNNGV. The CDR3 extends over 12 amino acids. This clonotype was sampled from a man aged 55 to 70 with acute or convalescent COVID-19. Sequenced: peripheral blood. This rearrangement joins TRBV11-2 to TRBJ2-1; D not certain. The CDR3: CASSLGREEQFF. In DNA, the CDR3 is TGTGCCAGCAGCTTGGGCCGAGAGGAGCAGTTCTTC.